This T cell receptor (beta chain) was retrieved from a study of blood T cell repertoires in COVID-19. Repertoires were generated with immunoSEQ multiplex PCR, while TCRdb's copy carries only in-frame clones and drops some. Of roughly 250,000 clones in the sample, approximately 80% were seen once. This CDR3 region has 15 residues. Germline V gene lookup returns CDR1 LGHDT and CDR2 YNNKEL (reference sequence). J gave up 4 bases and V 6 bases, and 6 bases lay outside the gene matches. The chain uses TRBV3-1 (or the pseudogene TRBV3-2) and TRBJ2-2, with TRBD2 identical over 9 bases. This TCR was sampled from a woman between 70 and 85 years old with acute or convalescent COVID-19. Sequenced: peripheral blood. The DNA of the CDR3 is TGTGCCAGCAGTTCGCGGGGGGGCCCCACCGGGGAGCTGTTTTTT. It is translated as CASSSRGGPTGELFF.